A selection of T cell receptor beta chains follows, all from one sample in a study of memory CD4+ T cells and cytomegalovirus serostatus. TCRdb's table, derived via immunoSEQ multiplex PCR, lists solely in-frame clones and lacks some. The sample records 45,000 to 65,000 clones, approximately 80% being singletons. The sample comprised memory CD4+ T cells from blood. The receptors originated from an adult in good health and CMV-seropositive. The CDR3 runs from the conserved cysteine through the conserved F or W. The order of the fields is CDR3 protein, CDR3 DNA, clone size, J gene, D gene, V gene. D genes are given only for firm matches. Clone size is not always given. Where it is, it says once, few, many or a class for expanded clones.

CDR3: CASATGGVGNQETQYF
DNA: TGTGCTAGTGCTACTGGAGGGGTAGGGAACCAAGAGACCCAGTACTTC
size: -
J: TRBJ2-5
D: -
V: TRBV12-5

CDR3: CASSEWAGVNYGYTF
DNA: TGCGCCAGCAGTGAGTGGGCAGGGGTCAACTATGGCTACACCTTC
size: -
J: TRBJ1-2
D: -
V: TRBV10-2

CDR3: CAWREVGTGNTIYF
DNA: TGTGCCTGGAGAGAGGTAGGGACTGGAAACACCATATATTTT
size: once
J: TRBJ1-3
D: -
V: TRBV30

CDR3: CASSQVEGGAQYF
DNA: TGCGCCAGCAGCCAAGTCGAAGGGGGGGCGCAGTATTTT
size: -
J: TRBJ2-3
D: -
V: TRBV4-1

CDR3: CASSLEGDKAPQHF
DNA: TGTGCCAGCAGCTTAGAGGGGGATAAGGCGCCCCAGCATTTT
size: few
J: TRBJ1-5
D: -
V: TRBV7-9

CDR3: CASSERRNYGYTF
DNA: TGTGCCAGCAGTGAAAGAAGGAACTATGGCTACACCTTC
size: -
J: TRBJ1-2
D: -
V: TRBV6-1

CDR3: CASSSQPRDIQYF
DNA: TGTGCCAGCAGCTCCCAGCCCCGGGACATTCAGTACTTC
size: -
J: TRBJ2-4
D: -
V: TRBV7-3

CDR3: CASSLGASGGTDTQYF
DNA: TGCGCCAGCAGCTTGGGAGCTAGCGGGGGCACAGATACGCAGTATTTT
size: once
J: TRBJ2-3
D: TRBD2
V: TRBV5-1

CDR3: CASKLGQNYGYTF
DNA: TGTGCCAGCAAACTGGGACAGAACTATGGCTACACCTTC
size: -
J: TRBJ1-2
D: TRBD1
V: TRBV5-6

CDR3: CASSSLGRDLPNSPLHF
DNA: TGCGCCAGCAGCTCTCTGGGACGGGACCTGCCTAATTCACCCCTCCACTTT
size: few
J: TRBJ1-6
D: -
V: TRBV5-1

CDR3: CASNRGSNQPQHF
DNA: TGTGCCAGCAATAGGGGTAGCAATCAGCCCCAGCATTTT
size: -
J: TRBJ1-5
D: -
V: TRBV2

CDR3: CASSDTGTVEKLFF
DNA: TGTGCCAGCAGCGATACCGGGACGGTGGAAAAACTGTTTTTT
size: -
J: TRBJ1-4
D: -
V: TRBV5-6

CDR3: CASSPQRTGKETQYF
DNA: TGCGCCAGCAGCCCGCAACGGACAGGGAAAGAGACCCAGTACTTC
size: -
J: TRBJ2-5
D: TRBD1
V: TRBV5-1

CDR3: CSVGDRDYTF
DNA: TGCAGCGTGGGGGACAGGGACTACACCTTC
size: -
J: TRBJ1-2
D: TRBD1
V: TRBV29-1

CDR3: CASSEVGNEQFF
DNA: TGTGCCAGCAGTGAAGTTGGCAATGAGCAGTTCTTC
size: -
J: TRBJ2-1
D: -
V: TRBV2

CDR3: CASSYGGSSGNTIYF
DNA: TGTGCCAGCAGCTACGGGGGTTCTAGTGGAAACACCATATATTTT
size: -
J: TRBJ1-3
D: -
V: TRBV7-6

CDR3: CASSPGTGGNQPQHF
DNA: TGTGCCAGCAGTCCCGGGACAGGGGGCAATCAGCCCCAGCATTTT
size: -
J: TRBJ1-5
D: TRBD1
V: TRBV6-5

CDR3: CASPPGLSNTGELFF
DNA: TGTGCCAGCCCCCCGGGGCTATCGAACACCGGGGAGCTGTTTTTT
size: -
J: TRBJ2-2
D: -
V: TRBV7-8

CDR3: CASSKAHGDTQYF
DNA: TGCGCCAGCAGTAAAGCCCACGGAGATACGCAGTATTTT
size: -
J: TRBJ2-3
D: -
V: TRBV5-1

CDR3: CASSTLRGSGTQYF
DNA: TGTGCCAGTAGTACTCTCAGGGGCTCCGGGACCCAGTACTTC
size: few
J: TRBJ2-5
D: -
V: TRBV19